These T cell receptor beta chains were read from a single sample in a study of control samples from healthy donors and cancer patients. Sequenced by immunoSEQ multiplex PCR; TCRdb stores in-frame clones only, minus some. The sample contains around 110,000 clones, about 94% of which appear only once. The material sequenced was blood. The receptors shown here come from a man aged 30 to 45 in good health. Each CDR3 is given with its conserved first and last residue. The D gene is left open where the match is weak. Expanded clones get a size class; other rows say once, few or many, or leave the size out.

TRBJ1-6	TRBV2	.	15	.	TGTGCCAGTAGTGAAAGGGGATCCTATAATTCACCCCTCCACTTT	CASSERGSYNSPLHF
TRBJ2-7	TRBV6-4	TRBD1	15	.	TGTGCCAGCATTAACGACAGGGTAACCCTCTACGAGCAGTACTTC	CASINDRVTLYEQYF
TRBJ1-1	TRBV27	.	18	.	TGTGCCAGCAGTTTAGCCGGGACTACTGTCCCATTGAACACTGAAGCTTTCTTT	CASSLAGTTVPLNTEAFF
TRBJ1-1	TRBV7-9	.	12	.	TGTGCCAGCAGCCCGGGCCGCACTGAAGCTTTCTTT	CASSPGRTEAFF
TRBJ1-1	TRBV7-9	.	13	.	TGTGCCAGCAGCTTGGGCATGAACACTGAAGCTTTCTTT	CASSLGMNTEAFF
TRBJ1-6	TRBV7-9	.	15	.	TGTGCCAGCAGAGCCGGAGATTCCTATAATTCACCCCTCCACTTT	CASRAGDSYNSPLHF
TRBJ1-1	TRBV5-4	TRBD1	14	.	TGTGCCAGCAGCGGGGGGGGACAGGGGATTGAAGCTTTCTTT	CASSGGGQGIEAFF
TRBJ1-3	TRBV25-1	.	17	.	TGTGCCAGCACCCCGGTTAGGAGCGGCGCCGGTGGAAACACCATATATTTT	CASTPVRSGAGGNTIYF
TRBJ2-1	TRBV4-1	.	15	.	TGCGCCAGCAGCCACCGACAGGGGCGGGAGAATGAGCAGTTCTTC	CASSHRQGRENEQFF
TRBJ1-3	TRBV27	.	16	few	TGTGCCAGCGATAAAATAGGCACGGGCTCTGGAAACACCATATATTTT	CASDKIGTGSGNTIYF
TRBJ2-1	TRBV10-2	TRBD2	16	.	TGCGCCAGCAGTGAACTAGCGGGGGTCCGCTACAATGAGCAGTTCTTC	CASSELAGVRYNEQFF
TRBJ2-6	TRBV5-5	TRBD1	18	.	TGTGCCAGCAGCCTCGTCGTGACAGGGCTATCTGGGGCCAACGTCCTGACTTTC	CASSLVVTGLSGANVLTF
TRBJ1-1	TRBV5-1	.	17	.	TGCGCCAGCAGCTTCGACCCCTCCCCAACCCGTCCCACTGAAGCTTTCTTT	CASSFDPSPTRPTEAFF
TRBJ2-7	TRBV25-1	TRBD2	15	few	TGTGCCAGCAGTGATAGCGGGGGGACCTCCTACGAGCAGTACTTC	CASSDSGGTSYEQYF
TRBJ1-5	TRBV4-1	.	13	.	TGCGCCAGCAGCCAAGATCGAGGGCAGCCCCAGCATTTT	CASSQDRGQPQHF
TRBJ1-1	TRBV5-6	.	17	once	TGTGCCAGCAGCCCTCTAGGGGGGGCTTCCAGGAACACTGAAGCTTTCTTT	CASSPLGGASRNTEAFF
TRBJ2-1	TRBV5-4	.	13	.	TGTGCCAGCAGCTTGCGACAGAGGGATGAGCAGTTCTTC	CASSLRQRDEQFF
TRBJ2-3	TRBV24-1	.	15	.	TGTGCCACCAGTGGGGAGCCTATACAGGCAGATACGCAGTATTTT	CATSGEPIQADTQYF
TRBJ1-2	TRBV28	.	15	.	TGTGCCAGCAGTTTCCGACAGACGATATCCTATGGCTACACCTTC	CASSFRQTISYGYTF
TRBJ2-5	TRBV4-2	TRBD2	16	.	TGTGCCAGCAGCCAAGGCGGGACTAGCGGTAGGGAGACCCAGTACTTC	CASSQGGTSGRETQYF
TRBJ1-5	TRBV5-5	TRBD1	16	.	TGTGCCAGCCGGGCCACAGGGGGAAATAGCAATCAGCCCCAGCATTTT	CASRATGGNSNQPQHF
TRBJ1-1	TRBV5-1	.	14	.	TGCGCCAGCAGCTTGGACGGAATGAACACTGAAGCTTTCTTT	CASSLDGMNTEAFF
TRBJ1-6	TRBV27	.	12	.	TGTGCCAGCACCCTAGGAAATTCACCCCTCCACTTT	CASTLGNSPLHF
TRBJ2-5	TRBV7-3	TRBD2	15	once	TGTGCCAGCAGCCCGGGACTAGCGGGGGGTGAGACCCAGTACTTC	CASSPGLAGGETQYF
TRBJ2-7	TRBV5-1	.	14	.	TGCGCCAGCAGCTTGGGTGGCGGTTCCTACGAGCAGTACTTC	CASSLGGGSYEQYF
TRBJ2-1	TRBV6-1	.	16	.	TGTGCCAGCAGTGAATCTGTGGGCCAAACGTACAATGAGCAGTTCTTC	CASSESVGQTYNEQFF
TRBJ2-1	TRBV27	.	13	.	TGTGCCAGCAGGTTAGGGAGGTATAATGAGCAGTTCTTC	CASRLGRYNEQFF
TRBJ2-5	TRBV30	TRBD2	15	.	TGTGCCTGGAGTCGCCAGAGAAAAGCGGGGGAGACCCAGTACTTC	CAWSRQRKAGETQYF
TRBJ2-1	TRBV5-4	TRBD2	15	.	TGTGCCAGCAGTCCGCGGGGGGGCCTCCGAATGGAGCAGTTCTTC	CASSPRGGLRMEQFF
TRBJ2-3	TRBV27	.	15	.	TGTGCCAGCAGTTATAGGGGCGCCCACACAGATACGCAGTATTTT	CASSYRGAHTDTQYF
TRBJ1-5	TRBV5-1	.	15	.	TGCGCCAGCAGCCCGACGGGTACGTCGGAGCAGCCCCAGCATTTT	CASSPTGTSEQPQHF
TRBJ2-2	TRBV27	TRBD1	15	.	TGTGCCAGCAGTTTAGGGACAGGGATCACCGGGGAGCTGTTTTTT	CASSLGTGITGELFF
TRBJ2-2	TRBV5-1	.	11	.	TGCGCCAGCGGCCTCGGCGGGGAGCTGTTTTTT	CASGLGGELFF
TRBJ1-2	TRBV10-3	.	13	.	TGTGCCATCAGTGTTGAAGGAAACTATGGCTACACCTTC	CAISVEGNYGYTF
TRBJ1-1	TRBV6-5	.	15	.	TGTGCCAGCAGTTACGGTCCAGGGGCGAGCACTGAAGCTTTCTTT	CASSYGPGASTEAFF
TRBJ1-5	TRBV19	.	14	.	TGTGCCAGTAGGCCCGCTGGGGGAAGTCAGCCCCAGCATTTT	CASRPAGGSQPQHF
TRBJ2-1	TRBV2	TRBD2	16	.	TGTGCCAGCAGTGAAGGGCGGGGGGCCCGATACAATGAGCAGTTCTTC	CASSEGRGARYNEQFF
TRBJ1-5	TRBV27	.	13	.	TGTGCCAGCAGTAACCACGTGAATCAGCCCCAGCATTTT	CASSNHVNQPQHF
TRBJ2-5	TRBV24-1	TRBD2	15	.	TGTGCCACCAGCTTTAGCGGGGGGGCTAGAGAGACCCAGTACTTC	CATSFSGGARETQYF
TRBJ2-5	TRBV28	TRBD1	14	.	TGTGCCAGCAGCCATCGAGGGGGCTTGGAGACCCAGTACTTC	CASSHRGGLETQYF